The present T cell receptor beta chain was sequenced within a study of vaccination and CD4 T cells after COVID-19. Of note for this clonotype: The antigen is unknown.

Oncomine TCR Beta short-read sequencing was applied to DNA from cultured CD4+ T cells. TCRdb re-derived calls from the PCR reads in MiXCR, one entry per CDR3 protein. The sample records about 20,000 distinct CDR3 sequences, roughly three fifths being singletons. Sample treatment: roughly 10-day PBMC culture with coronavirus spike peptide pools or control peptides (ViraFEST assay). ViraFEST used peptide pools to expand antigen-specific T cells and subsequently sequenced their TCRs. PBMC cultures, at 1.5 million to 2.5 million cells per well, received 8 to 10 IU/ml IL-2 and approximately 10 ug/ml peptide pools. Germline V lookup: CDR1 LNHNV, CDR2 YYDKDF (reference sequence). V was trimmed by 5 bases and J by 0 bases, leaving 13 bases between them. The length of the CDR3 is 15 residues.

The sequence came from a human donor who had recovered from COVID-19. Material for sequencing was CD4+ T cells from blood, cultured in vitro. The chain combines TRBV15 with TRBJ2-5; D uncertain. The CDR3 loop reads CATSERYGHQETQYF. CDR3 DNA: TGTGCCACCAGCGAAAGGTACGGGCACCAAGAGACCCAGTACTTC.